This T cell receptor beta chain was captured by sequencing in a study of circulating and synovial CD4+ cells in juvenile arthritis. V was trimmed by 5 bases and J by 5 bases, leaving 18 bases between them. The germline V gene has CDR1 MNHNY and CDR2 SVGAGI (reference sequence). There are 15 residues in the CDR3. Sequenced by immunoSEQ multiplex PCR; TCRdb stores in-frame clones only, minus some. The sample contains tens of thousands of clones, just over 90% of which appear only once. Study-level points and caveats: Bulk blood CD4 samples held at least an order of magnitude more or fewer genomes than CPL. Circulating pathogenic-like and bulk T cells looked alike by Vbeta family usage. Shared-clonotype fractions with synovium likely underestimate full repertoire overlap.

Concerning this clone: Its antigen is unidentified.

The specimen sequenced was CD4+ T cells from blood. The clonotype originates from a human donor with juvenile idiopathic arthritis. The chain uses TRBV6-6 and TRBJ2-5; D is ambiguous. The CDR3 is CASSNPLRSGETQYF. As DNA, the CDR3 is TGTGCCAGCAGTAACCCCCTGAGGAGTGGGGAGACCCAGTACTTC.